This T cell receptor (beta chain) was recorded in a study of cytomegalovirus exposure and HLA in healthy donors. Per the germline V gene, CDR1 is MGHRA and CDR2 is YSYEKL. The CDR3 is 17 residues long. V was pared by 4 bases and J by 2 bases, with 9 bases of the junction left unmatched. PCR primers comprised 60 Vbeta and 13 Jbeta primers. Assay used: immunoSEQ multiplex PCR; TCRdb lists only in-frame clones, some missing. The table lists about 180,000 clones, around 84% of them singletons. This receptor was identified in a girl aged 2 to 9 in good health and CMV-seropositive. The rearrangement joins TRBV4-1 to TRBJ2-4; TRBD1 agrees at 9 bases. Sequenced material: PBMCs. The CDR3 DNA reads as TGCGCCAGCAGCCGCGGACAGGGGAGAGGGACCAAAAACATTCAGTACTTC. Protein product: CASSRGQGRGTKNIQYF.